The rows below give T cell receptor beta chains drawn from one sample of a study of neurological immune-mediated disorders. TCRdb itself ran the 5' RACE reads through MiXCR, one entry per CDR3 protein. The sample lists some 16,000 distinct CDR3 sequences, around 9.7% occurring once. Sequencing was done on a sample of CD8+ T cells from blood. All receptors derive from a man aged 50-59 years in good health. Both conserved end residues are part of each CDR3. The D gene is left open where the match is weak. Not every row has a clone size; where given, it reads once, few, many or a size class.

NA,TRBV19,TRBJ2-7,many,CASSINSYEQYF,TGTGCCAGTAGTATCAACAGTTACGAGCAGTACTTC
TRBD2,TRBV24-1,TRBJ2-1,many,CATSDSSGSEADEQFF,TGTGCCACCAGTGATTCTAGCGGGAGTGAGGCGGATGAGCAGTTCTTC
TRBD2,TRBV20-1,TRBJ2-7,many,CSASPLTSGTDEQYF,TGCAGTGCGAGCCCCTTGACTAGCGGGACCGACGAGCAGTACTTC
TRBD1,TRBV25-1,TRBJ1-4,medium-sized,CASSDLGDRELFF,TGTGCCAGCAGTGACCTGGGAGACAGGGAACTGTTTTTT
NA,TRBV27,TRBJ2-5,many,CASSFSGTQYF,TGTGCCAGCAGTTTCTCGGGGACCCAGTACTTC
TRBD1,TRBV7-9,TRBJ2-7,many,CASSPPGTGAIGEQYF,TGTGCCAGCAGCCCTCCCGGGACAGGGGCCATAGGGGAGCAGTACTTC
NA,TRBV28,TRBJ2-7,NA,CARTFTGYGQYF,TGTGCCCGCACCTTTACCGGGTACGGGCAGTACTTC
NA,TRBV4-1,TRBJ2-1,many,CASSPTRTEQFF,TGCGCCAGCAGCCCAACTAGGACAGAGCAGTTCTTC
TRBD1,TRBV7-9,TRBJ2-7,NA,CASSPRTGHYEQYF,TGTGCCAGCAGCCCACGGACAGGCCACTACGAGCAGTACTTC
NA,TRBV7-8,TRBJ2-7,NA,CASSITGGWYEQYF,TGTGCCAGCAGCATAACTGGAGGGTGGTACGAGCAGTACTTC
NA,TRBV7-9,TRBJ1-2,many,CASSYVYGTPLGYGYTF,TGTGCCAGCAGCTACGTGTACGGGACACCTCTAGGCTATGGCTACACCTTC
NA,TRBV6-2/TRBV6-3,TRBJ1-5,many,CASSYDNQPQHF,TGTGCCAGCAGTTACGACAATCAGCCCCAGCATTTT
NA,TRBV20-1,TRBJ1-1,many,CSATKNIGNTEAFF,TGCAGTGCTACGAAAAATATAGGGAACACTGAAGCTTTCTTT
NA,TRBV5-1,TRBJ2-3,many,CASSGGRTTDTQYF,TGCGCCAGCAGCGGCGGTCGGACCACAGATACGCAGTATTTT
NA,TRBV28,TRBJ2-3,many,CASSLFRAPTQYF,TGTGCCAGCAGTTTATTCCGGGCCCCTACGCAGTATTTT
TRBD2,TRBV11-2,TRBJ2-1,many,CASSLLAGADNEQFF,TGTGCCAGCAGCTTACTAGCGGGCGCTGACAATGAGCAGTTCTTC
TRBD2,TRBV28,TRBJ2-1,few,CASSSSGSSYNEQFF,TGTGCCAGCAGCTCAAGCGGGAGCTCCTACAATGAGCAGTTCTTC
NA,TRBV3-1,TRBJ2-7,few,CASSQDHPGVPYEQYF,TGTGCCAGTAGCCAAGATCACCCAGGTGTTCCCTACGAGCAGTACTTC
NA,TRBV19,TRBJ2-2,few,CASSIDLQDRGGELFF,TGTGCCAGTAGTATAGATTTACAGGATCGGGGCGGGGAGCTGTTTTTT
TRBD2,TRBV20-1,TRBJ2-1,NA,CSARDGERDYNEQFF,TGCAGTGCTAGAGATGGGGAGCGGGATTACAATGAGCAGTTCTTC
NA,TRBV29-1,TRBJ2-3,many,CSVVGETDTQYF,TGCAGCGTCGTGGGAGAAACAGATACGCAGTATTTT
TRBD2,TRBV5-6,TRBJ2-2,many,CASSPLGGRATGELFF,TGTGCCAGCAGCCCGCTTGGCGGGAGGGCCACCGGGGAGCTGTTTTTT
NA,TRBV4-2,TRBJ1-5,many,CASSQDLGTNQPQHF,TGTGCCAGCAGCCAAGATTTAGGGACAAATCAGCCCCAGCATTTT
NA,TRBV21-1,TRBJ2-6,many,CASWGPLSDGANVLTF,TGTGCCAGCTGGGGACCGCTCTCTGATGGGGCCAACGTCCTGACTTTC
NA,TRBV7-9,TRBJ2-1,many,CASSPPGLEQFF,TGTGCCAGCAGCCCCCCAGGGCTTGAGCAGTTCTTC
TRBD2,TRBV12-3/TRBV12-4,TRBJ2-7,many,CASSPGAGGRSYEQYF,TGTGCCAGCAGTCCCGGGGCGGGAGGACGATCCTACGAGCAGTACTTC
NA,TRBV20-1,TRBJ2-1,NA,CSASLGWWNEQFF,TGCAGTGCTAGTCTGGGGTGGTGGAATGAGCAGTTCTTC
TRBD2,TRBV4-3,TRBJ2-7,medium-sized,CASSQDILAGASSYEQYF,TGCGCCAGCAGCCAAGATATCCTAGCGGGAGCTAGCTCCTACGAGCAGTACTTC
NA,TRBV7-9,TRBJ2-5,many,CASSFNRELRETQYF,TGTGCCAGCAGCTTCAACAGGGAGTTAAGGGAGACCCAGTACTTC
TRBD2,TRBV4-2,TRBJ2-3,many,CASSPGTSGSVDTQYF,TGTGCCAGCAGCCCCGGGACTAGCGGGAGTGTGGATACGCAGTATTTT
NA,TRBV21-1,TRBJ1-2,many,CASSPLGQHTLSNYGYTF,TGTGCCAGCAGCCCTCTGGGACAGCATACCCTTTCTAACTATGGCTACACCTTC
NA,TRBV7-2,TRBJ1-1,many,CASSLGRFMNTEAFF,TGTGCCAGCAGCTTAGGGCGGTTCATGAACACTGAAGCTTTCTTT
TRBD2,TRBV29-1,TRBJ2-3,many,CSVDGSGNEDTQYF,TGCAGCGTTGATGGTAGCGGGAATGAAGATACGCAGTATTTT